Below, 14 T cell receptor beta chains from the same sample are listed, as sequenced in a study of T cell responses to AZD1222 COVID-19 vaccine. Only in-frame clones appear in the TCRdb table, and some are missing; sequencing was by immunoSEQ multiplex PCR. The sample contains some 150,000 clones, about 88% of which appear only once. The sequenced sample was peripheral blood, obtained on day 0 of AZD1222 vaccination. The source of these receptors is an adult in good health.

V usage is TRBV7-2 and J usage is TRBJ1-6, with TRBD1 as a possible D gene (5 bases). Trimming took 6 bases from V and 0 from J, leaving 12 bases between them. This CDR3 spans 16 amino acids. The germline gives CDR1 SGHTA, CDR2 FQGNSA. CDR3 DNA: TGTGCCAGCAGGGGACTAGGGAGCTCCTATAATTCACCCCTCCACTTT. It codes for CASRGLGSSYNSPLHF.

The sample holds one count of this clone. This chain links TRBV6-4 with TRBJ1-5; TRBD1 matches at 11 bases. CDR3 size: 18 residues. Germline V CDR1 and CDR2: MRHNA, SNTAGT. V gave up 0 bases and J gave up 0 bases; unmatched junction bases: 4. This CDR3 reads CASSDSWTGGTSNQPQHF. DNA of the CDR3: TGTGCCAGCAGTGACTCTTGGACAGGGGGCACTAGCAATCAGCCCCAGCATTTT.

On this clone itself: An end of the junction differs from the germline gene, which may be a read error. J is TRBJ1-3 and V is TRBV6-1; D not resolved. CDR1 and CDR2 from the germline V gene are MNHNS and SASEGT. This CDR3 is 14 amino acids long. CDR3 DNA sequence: TGTGTCAGCAGTGAAAGCAGCGCTGGAAACACCATATATTTT. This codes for CVSSESSAGNTIYF.

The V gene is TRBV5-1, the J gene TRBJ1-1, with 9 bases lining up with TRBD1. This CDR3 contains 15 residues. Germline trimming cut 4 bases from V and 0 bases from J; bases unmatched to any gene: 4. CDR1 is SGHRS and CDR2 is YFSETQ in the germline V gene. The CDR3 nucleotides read TGCGCCAGCAGCCCAGGACAGGGGATGAACACTGAAGCTTTCTTT. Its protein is CASSPGQGMNTEAFF. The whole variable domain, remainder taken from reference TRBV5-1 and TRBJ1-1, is KAGVTQTPRYLIKTRGQQVTLSCSPISGHRSVSWYQQTPGQGLQFLFEYFSETQRNKGNFPGRFSGRQFSNSRSEMNVSTLELGDSALYLCASSPGQGMNTEAFFGQGTRLTVV.

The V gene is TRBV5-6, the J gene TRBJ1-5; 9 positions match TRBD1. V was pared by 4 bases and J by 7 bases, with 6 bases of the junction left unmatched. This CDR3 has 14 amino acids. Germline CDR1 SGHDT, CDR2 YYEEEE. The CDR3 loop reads CASSLDRGNQPQHF. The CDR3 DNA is TGTGCCAGCAGCCTGGACAGGGGAAACCAGCCCCAGCATTTT.

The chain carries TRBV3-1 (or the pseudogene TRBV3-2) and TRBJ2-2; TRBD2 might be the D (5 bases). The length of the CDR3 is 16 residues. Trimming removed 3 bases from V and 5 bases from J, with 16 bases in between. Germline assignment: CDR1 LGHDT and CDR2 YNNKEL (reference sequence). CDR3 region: CASSHEVARGTGELFF. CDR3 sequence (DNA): TGTGCCAGCAGCCATGAGGTAGCCCGGGGTACCGGGGAGCTGTTTTTT.

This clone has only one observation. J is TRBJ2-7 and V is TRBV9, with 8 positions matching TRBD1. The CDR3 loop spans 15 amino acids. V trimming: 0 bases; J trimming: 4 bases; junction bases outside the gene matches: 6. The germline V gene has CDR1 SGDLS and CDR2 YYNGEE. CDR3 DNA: TGTGCCAGCAGCGTAGGACCAGGGGGCTCGTACGAGCAGTACTTC. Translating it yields CASSVGPGGSYEQYF.

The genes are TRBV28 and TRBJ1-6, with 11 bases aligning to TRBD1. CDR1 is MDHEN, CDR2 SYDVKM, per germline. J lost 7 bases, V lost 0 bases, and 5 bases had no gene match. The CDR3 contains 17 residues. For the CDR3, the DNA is TGTGCCAGCAGTTTATGGGCCGGGACAGGGGGAAATTCACCCCTCCACTTT. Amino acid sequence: CASSLWAGTGGNSPLHF.

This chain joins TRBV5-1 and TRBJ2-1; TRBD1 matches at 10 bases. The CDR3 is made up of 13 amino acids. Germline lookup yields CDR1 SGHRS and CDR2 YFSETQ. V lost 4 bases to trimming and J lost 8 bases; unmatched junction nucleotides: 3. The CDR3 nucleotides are TGCGCCAGCAGCCAGGACAGGGGGGATGAGCAGTTCTTC. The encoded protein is CASSQDRGDEQFF.

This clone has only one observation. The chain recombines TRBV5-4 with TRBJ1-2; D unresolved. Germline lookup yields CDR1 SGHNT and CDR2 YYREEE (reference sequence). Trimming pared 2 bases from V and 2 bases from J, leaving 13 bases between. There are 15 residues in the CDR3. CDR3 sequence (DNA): TGTGCCAGCAGCTTCGGGCAGATGTACAACTATGGCTACACCTTC. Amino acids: CASSFGQMYNYGYTF.

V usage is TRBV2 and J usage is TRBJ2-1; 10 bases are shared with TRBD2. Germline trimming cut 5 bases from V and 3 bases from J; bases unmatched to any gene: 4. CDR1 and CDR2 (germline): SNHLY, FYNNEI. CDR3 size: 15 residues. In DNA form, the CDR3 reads TGTGCCAGCAGTTCAAGCGGGGGGGTCTACAATGAGCAGTTCTTC. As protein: CASSSSGGVYNEQFF.

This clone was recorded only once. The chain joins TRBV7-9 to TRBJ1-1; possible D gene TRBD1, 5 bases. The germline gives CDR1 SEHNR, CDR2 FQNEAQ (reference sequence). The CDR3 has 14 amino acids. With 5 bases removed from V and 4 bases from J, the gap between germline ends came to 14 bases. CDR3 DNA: TGTGCCAGCAGCAGAGGGGATGCCGCCACTGAAGCTTTCTTT. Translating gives CASSRGDAATEAFF.

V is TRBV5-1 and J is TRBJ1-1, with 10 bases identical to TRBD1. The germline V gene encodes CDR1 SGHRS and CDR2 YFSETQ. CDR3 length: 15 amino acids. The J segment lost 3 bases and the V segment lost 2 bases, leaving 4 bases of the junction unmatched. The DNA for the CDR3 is TGCGCCAGCAGCTTAGTCGGGACAGGGGACACTGAAGCTTTCTTT. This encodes CASSLVGTGDTEAFF.

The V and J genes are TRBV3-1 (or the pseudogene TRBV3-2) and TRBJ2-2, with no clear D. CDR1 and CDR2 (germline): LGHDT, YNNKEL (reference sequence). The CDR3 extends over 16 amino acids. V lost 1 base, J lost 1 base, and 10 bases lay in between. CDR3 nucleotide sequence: TGTGCCAGCAGCCAAGTATGGGCAGTGAACACCGGGGAGCTGTTTTTT. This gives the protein CASSQVWAVNTGELFF.